Detailed here is one T cell receptor beta chain. No antigen is known for it. Amplification used 60 Vbeta primers and 13 Jbeta primers. Method: immunoSEQ multiplex PCR; TCRdb's copy keeps in-frame clones and lacks some. The sample lists approximately 190,000 clones, about four fifths occurring once. V shed 0 bases and J 7 bases; nucleotides not matched to a gene: 5. The CDR3 extends over 15 amino acids. Germline V gene data show CDR1 as SGHNT and CDR2 as YYREEE (reference sequence). The sample is drawn from a study of cytomegalovirus exposure and HLA in healthy donors. Broader study findings: Most TCR beta V segments were productive about 90% or about 30% of the time in an earlier analysis. The authors enumerated over 150 TCR beta chains as linked to cytomegalovirus. TCR beta V- and J-gene trimming was later associated with a missense DCLRE1C variant.

The receptor's source is a boy younger than 18 in good health and CMV-seronegative. The chain couples TRBV5-4 to TRBJ2-2, with TRBD1 identical over 8 bases. Sequenced sample: PBMCs. The CDR3 DNA reads TGTGCCAGCAGCTTGGTGCAGGGGGCAAACGGGGAGCTGTTTTTT. It encodes CASSLVQGANGELFF.